This record covers a single TCR beta chain. Its target is unknown. These data come from a study of T cells in narcolepsy. Whole-study results and caveats: Reportedly, autoreactive clonotypes were serially detected in patients' blood but not controls'. In some patient and control memory CD4+ samples, autoreactive clones were absent.

Germline values: CDR1 MGHRA, CDR2 YSYEKL. This CDR3 is 12 amino acids long. The trim removed 4 bases at V and 11 bases at J, leaving 6 bases unmatched. TCRdb keeps only in-frame clones here, not all; method: immunoSEQ multiplex PCR. Of about 24,000 clones in the sample, roughly two thirds are singletons; the top ten hold 9.5% to 15%. The gene calls are TRBV4-1 and TRBJ1-1; 8 bases align to TRBD1. This sequence originates from a human donor in good health. The sequenced sample was memory (CD45RA-) CD4+ T cells from blood. This CDR3 reads CASSPFQGAAFF. Here the CDR3 DNA reads TGCGCCAGCAGCCCCTTCCAGGGGGCGGCTTTCTTT.